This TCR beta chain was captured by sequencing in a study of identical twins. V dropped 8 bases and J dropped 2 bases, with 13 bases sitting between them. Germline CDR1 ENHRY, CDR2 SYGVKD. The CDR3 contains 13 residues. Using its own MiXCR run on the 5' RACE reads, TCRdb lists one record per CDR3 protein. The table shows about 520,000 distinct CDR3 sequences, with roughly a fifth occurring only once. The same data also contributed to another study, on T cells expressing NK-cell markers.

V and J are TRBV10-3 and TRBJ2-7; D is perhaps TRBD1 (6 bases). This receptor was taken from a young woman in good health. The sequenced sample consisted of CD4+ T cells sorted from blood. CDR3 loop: CAIRTGIAYEQYF. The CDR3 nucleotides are TGTGCCATCCGAACAGGGATCGCCTACGAGCAGTACTTC.